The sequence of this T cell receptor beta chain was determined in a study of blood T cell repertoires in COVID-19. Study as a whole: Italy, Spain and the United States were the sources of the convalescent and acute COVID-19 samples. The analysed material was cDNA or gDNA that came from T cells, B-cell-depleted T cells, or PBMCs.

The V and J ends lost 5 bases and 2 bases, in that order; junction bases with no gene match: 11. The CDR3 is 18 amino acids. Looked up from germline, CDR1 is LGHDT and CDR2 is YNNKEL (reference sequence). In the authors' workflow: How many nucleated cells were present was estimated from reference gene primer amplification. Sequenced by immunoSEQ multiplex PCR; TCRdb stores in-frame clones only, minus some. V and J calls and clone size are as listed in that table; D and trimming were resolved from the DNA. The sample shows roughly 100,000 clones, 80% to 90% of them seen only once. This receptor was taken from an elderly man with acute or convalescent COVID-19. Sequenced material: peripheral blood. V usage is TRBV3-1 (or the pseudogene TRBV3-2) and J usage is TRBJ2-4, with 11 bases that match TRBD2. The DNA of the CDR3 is TGTGCCAGCAGCGAATCCCGGACTAGCGGGTCCTCCAAAAACATTCAGTACTTC. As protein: CASSESRTSGSSKNIQYF.